Given below is one TCR beta chain in context. The sample belongs to a study of blood T cells in healthy people across ages. Germline V gene sequence: CDR1 SGHAT, CDR2 FQNNGV. This CDR3 contains 19 residues. V shed 4 bases and J shed 4 bases, with 28 bases lying between them. Through a sample-barcoded 5' primer and a J-beta primer mix, a second PCR was run for roughly 6 to 11 cycles. TCRdb analysed the 5' RACE reads with MiXCR anew, one entry per CDR3 protein. The data show some 880,000 distinct CDR3 sequences, about 34% seen once. The gene calls are TRBV11-2 and TRBJ2-5; weak D call: TRBD2 (6 bases). Sequencing used blood. The clonotype comes from a man between 18 and 29 years old in good health. Here the CDR3 DNA reads TGTGCCAGCAGCTCCCCGGGAGAGAGGGGTAGGACGCAGGCAGAGACCCAGTACTTC. Its protein is CASSSPGERGRTQAETQYF.